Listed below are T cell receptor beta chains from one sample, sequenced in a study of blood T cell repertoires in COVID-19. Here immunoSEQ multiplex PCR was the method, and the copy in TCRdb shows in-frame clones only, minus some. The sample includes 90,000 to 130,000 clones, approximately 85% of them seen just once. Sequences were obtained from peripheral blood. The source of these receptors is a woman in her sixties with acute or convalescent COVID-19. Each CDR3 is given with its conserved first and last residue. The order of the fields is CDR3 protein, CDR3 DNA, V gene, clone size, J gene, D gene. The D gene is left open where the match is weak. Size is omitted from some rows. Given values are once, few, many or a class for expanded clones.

CDR3aa: CASTHPGTGNEKLFF
CDR3nt: TGTGCCAGCACCCATCCAGGGACTGGCAATGAAAAACTGTTTTTT
v_gene: TRBV6-5
abundance: few
j_gene: TRBJ1-4
d_gene: .

CDR3aa: CASSQEWAGDQPQHF
CDR3nt: TGCGCCAGCAGCCAAGAATGGGCAGGGGATCAGCCCCAGCATTTT
v_gene: TRBV4-1
abundance: .
j_gene: TRBJ1-5
d_gene: .

CDR3aa: CASSFEAGGLTEAFF
CDR3nt: TGTGCCAGCAGCTTCGAAGCAGGGGGGCTAACTGAAGCTTTCTTT
v_gene: TRBV5-4
abundance: .
j_gene: TRBJ1-1
d_gene: TRBD1

CDR3aa: CASSPRNYGYTF
CDR3nt: TGTGCCAGCAGTCCCCGGAACTATGGCTACACCTTC
v_gene: TRBV6-5
abundance: few
j_gene: TRBJ1-2
d_gene: .

CDR3aa: CASSVPPLHEQYF
CDR3nt: TGTGCCAGCAGCGTCCCCCCCCTCCACGAGCAGTACTTC
v_gene: TRBV9
abundance: .
j_gene: TRBJ2-7
d_gene: .

CDR3aa: CASSLEQGYEQYF
CDR3nt: TGTGCCAGCAGCTTGGAACAGGGGTACGAGCAGTACTTC
v_gene: TRBV5-4
abundance: .
j_gene: TRBJ2-7
d_gene: TRBD1

CDR3aa: CASRVDGQGRGYTF
CDR3nt: TGTGCCAGCAGGGTCGACGGACAGGGTCGGGGCTACACCTTC
v_gene: TRBV28
abundance: once
j_gene: TRBJ1-2
d_gene: TRBD1

CDR3aa: CASSPKRDTSSYNEQFF
CDR3nt: TGTGCCAGCAGTCCAAAAAGGGACACTAGCTCCTACAATGAGCAGTTCTTC
v_gene: TRBV27
abundance: .
j_gene: TRBJ2-1
d_gene: .

CDR3aa: CASSSPDRLRYNSPLHF
CDR3nt: TGTGCCAGCAGTTCCCCGGACAGGTTAAGGTATAATTCACCCCTCCACTTT
v_gene: TRBV27
abundance: .
j_gene: TRBJ1-6
d_gene: TRBD1

CDR3aa: CASSGGGWGQPQHF
CDR3nt: TGTGCCAGCAGTGGTGGAGGATGGGGTCAGCCCCAGCATTTT
v_gene: TRBV11-2
abundance: .
j_gene: TRBJ1-5
d_gene: .

CDR3aa: CASSLWGSQGRGYEQYF
CDR3nt: TGTGCCAGCAGCTTGTGGGGCTCCCAGGGCAGGGGTTACGAGCAGTACTTC
v_gene: TRBV5-4
abundance: .
j_gene: TRBJ2-7
d_gene: .

CDR3aa: CASSSTGTNSPLHF
CDR3nt: TGCGCCAGCAGCTCGACAGGGACCAATTCACCCCTCCACTTT
v_gene: TRBV5-1
abundance: .
j_gene: TRBJ1-6
d_gene: TRBD1

CDR3aa: CASSYSQGRYEQYF
CDR3nt: TGTGCCAGCAGTTACTCCCAGGGAAGATACGAGCAGTACTTC
v_gene: TRBV6-5
abundance: .
j_gene: TRBJ2-7
d_gene: .

CDR3aa: CASSTRQDNSPLHF
CDR3nt: TGCGCCAGCAGCACACGACAGGATAATTCACCCCTCCACTTT
v_gene: TRBV4-3
abundance: once
j_gene: TRBJ1-6
d_gene: .

CDR3aa: CASSSGTGRTDTQYF
CDR3nt: TGTGCCAGCAGCTCCGGGACAGGTCGCACAGATACGCAGTATTTT
v_gene: TRBV5-4
abundance: .
j_gene: TRBJ2-3
d_gene: TRBD1

CDR3aa: CASSGRAGAYNEQFF
CDR3nt: TGTGCCAGCAGCGGGCGAGCGGGGGCTTACAATGAGCAGTTCTTC
v_gene: TRBV5-6
abundance: .
j_gene: TRBJ2-1
d_gene: TRBD2

CDR3aa: CAGPGDSTGRCHSEQYF
CDR3nt: TGCGCCGGACCAGGGGATTCGACAGGTCGTTGCCACTCCGAGCAGTACTTC
v_gene: TRBV23-1
abundance: once
j_gene: TRBJ2-7
d_gene: .

CDR3aa: CASREDRVHTGELFF
CDR3nt: TGTGCCAGCAGGGAGGACAGGGTTCACACCGGGGAGCTGTTTTTT
v_gene: TRBV7-2
abundance: .
j_gene: TRBJ2-2
d_gene: TRBD1

CDR3aa: CASSPGQGSEKLFF
CDR3nt: TGTGCCAGCAGCCCGGGACAGGGGAGTGAAAAACTGTTTTTT
v_gene: TRBV7-2
abundance: few
j_gene: TRBJ1-4
d_gene: TRBD1

CDR3aa: CASSQMGQNYGYTF
CDR3nt: TGCGCCAGCAGCCAAATGGGACAGAACTATGGCTACACCTTC
v_gene: TRBV4-1
abundance: once
j_gene: TRBJ1-2
d_gene: TRBD1

CDR3aa: CATSASSDEQFF
CDR3nt: TGTGCCACCAGCGCTTCTAGCGATGAGCAGTTCTTC
v_gene: TRBV15
abundance: .
j_gene: TRBJ2-1
d_gene: .

CDR3aa: CASSPAGTSGGKETQYF
CDR3nt: TGTGCCAGCAGTCCCGCAGGGACTAGCGGGGGGAAAGAGACCCAGTACTTC
v_gene: TRBV6-2/TRBV6-3
abundance: .
j_gene: TRBJ2-5
d_gene: TRBD2

CDR3aa: CSAAGTGDQPQHF
CDR3nt: TGCAGCGCCGCGGGGACAGGGGATCAGCCCCAGCATTTT
v_gene: TRBV29-1
abundance: .
j_gene: TRBJ1-5
d_gene: TRBD1

CDR3aa: CASSVGYPSSGELFF
CDR3nt: TGTGCCAGCAGCGTAGGCTATCCGTCGAGCGGGGAGCTGTTTTTT
v_gene: TRBV11-3
abundance: .
j_gene: TRBJ2-2
d_gene: .

CDR3aa: CASSLTGGSNYGYTF
CDR3nt: TGTGCCAGCAGTTTAACAGGGGGAAGTAACTATGGCTACACCTTC
v_gene: TRBV28
abundance: .
j_gene: TRBJ1-2
d_gene: TRBD1

CDR3aa: CASSTVVYEQYF
CDR3nt: TGTGCCAGCAGCACAGTCGTCTACGAGCAGTACTTC
v_gene: TRBV14
abundance: .
j_gene: TRBJ2-7
d_gene: .

CDR3aa: CAWSPGPGWARHF
CDR3nt: TGTGCCTGGAGTCCCGGTCCGGGGTGGGCACGGCATTTT
v_gene: TRBV30
abundance: .
j_gene: TRBJ1-5
d_gene: .

CDR3aa: CASSQDAGFNYGYTF
CDR3nt: TGCGCCAGCAGCCAAGATGCAGGGTTTAACTATGGCTACACCTTC
v_gene: TRBV4-3
abundance: .
j_gene: TRBJ1-2
d_gene: .

CDR3aa: CASSVEARTGEGYTF
CDR3nt: TGTGCCAGCAGCGTAGAGGCAAGGACAGGGGAGGGCTACACCTTC
v_gene: TRBV9
abundance: .
j_gene: TRBJ1-2
d_gene: TRBD1

CDR3aa: CASSPRASIPGANVLTF
CDR3nt: TGTGCCAGCAGCCCGAGGGCAAGTATCCCTGGGGCCAACGTCCTGACTTTC
v_gene: TRBV3-1/TRBV3-2
abundance: .
j_gene: TRBJ2-6
d_gene: .

CDR3aa: CASSLPPNRAQPQHF
CDR3nt: TGTGCCAGCAGCTTACCCCCCAACAGGGCTCAGCCCCAGCATTTT
v_gene: TRBV7-3
abundance: .
j_gene: TRBJ1-5
d_gene: .

CDR3aa: CAISDPGQGVETQYF
CDR3nt: TGTGCCATCAGTGATCCGGGACAGGGGGTCGAGACCCAGTACTTC
v_gene: TRBV10-3
abundance: .
j_gene: TRBJ2-5
d_gene: TRBD1

CDR3aa: CASSENSYQPQHF
CDR3nt: TGTGCCAGCAGTGAAAACAGCTATCAGCCCCAGCATTTT
v_gene: TRBV2
abundance: .
j_gene: TRBJ1-5
d_gene: .

CDR3aa: CASSQTGRGYGYTF
CDR3nt: TGTGCCAGCAGCCAGACTGGACGGGGCTATGGCTACACCTTC
v_gene: TRBV3-1/TRBV3-2
abundance: once
j_gene: TRBJ1-2
d_gene: .

CDR3aa: CASSLDGNEKLFF
CDR3nt: TGCGCCAGCAGCTTGGACGGTAATGAAAAACTGTTTTTT
v_gene: TRBV5-1
abundance: .
j_gene: TRBJ1-4
d_gene: .

CDR3aa: CASSPQGPSTDTQYF
CDR3nt: TGCGCCAGCAGCCCCCAGGGGCCTTCCACAGATACGCAGTATTTT
v_gene: TRBV5-1
abundance: .
j_gene: TRBJ2-3
d_gene: .

CDR3aa: CASSPRVGGTEAFF
CDR3nt: TGCGCCAGCAGCCCCAGGGTCGGGGGCACTGAAGCTTTCTTT
v_gene: TRBV5-1
abundance: few
j_gene: TRBJ1-1
d_gene: .

CDR3aa: CASSPTENTDTQYF
CDR3nt: TGTGCCAGCTCGCCGACAGAGAACACAGATACGCAGTATTTT
v_gene: TRBV18
abundance: few
j_gene: TRBJ2-3
d_gene: .

CDR3aa: CASSEGTQYYGYTF
CDR3nt: TGTGCCAGCAGTGAAGGGACACAGTACTATGGCTACACCTTC
v_gene: TRBV2
abundance: .
j_gene: TRBJ1-2
d_gene: .

CDR3aa: CASSGAGGGATDTQYF
CDR3nt: TGTGCCAGCAGCGGGGCTGGCGGGGGAGCCACAGATACGCAGTATTTT
v_gene: TRBV5-4
abundance: .
j_gene: TRBJ2-3
d_gene: TRBD2

CDR3aa: CASSSGSENYGYTF
CDR3nt: TGTGCCAGCAGCTCCGGGAGCGAGAACTATGGCTACACCTTC
v_gene: TRBV9
abundance: .
j_gene: TRBJ1-2
d_gene: .

CDR3aa: CASSQDGGGGQETQYF
CDR3nt: TGCGCCAGCAGCCAAGATGGCGGGGGGGGACAAGAGACCCAGTACTTC
v_gene: TRBV4-3
abundance: .
j_gene: TRBJ2-5
d_gene: TRBD2

CDR3aa: CASSQEAGLPPLHF
CDR3nt: TGCGCCAGCAGCCAAGAGGCAGGGCTTCCACCCCTCCACTTT
v_gene: TRBV4-3
abundance: .
j_gene: TRBJ1-6
d_gene: .

CDR3aa: CASSQVPGPNSPLHF
CDR3nt: TGCGCCAGCAGCCAAGTCCCAGGGCCTAATTCACCCCTCCACTTT
v_gene: TRBV4-3
abundance: .
j_gene: TRBJ1-6
d_gene: .

CDR3aa: CASSLGGNRGTDTQYF
CDR3nt: TGTGCCAGCAGCTTGGGGGGCAACAGGGGAACAGATACGCAGTATTTT
v_gene: TRBV7-3
abundance: .
j_gene: TRBJ2-3
d_gene: .

CDR3aa: CASSPVKRGSNTGELFF
CDR3nt: TGTGCCAGCAGCCCGGTAAAGCGGGGGTCGAACACCGGGGAGCTGTTTTTT
v_gene: TRBV4-2
abundance: .
j_gene: TRBJ2-2
d_gene: TRBD2

CDR3aa: CASSLGGGAKNIQYF
CDR3nt: TGTGCCAGCAGCTTGGGCGGGGGAGCCAAAAACATTCAGTACTTC
v_gene: TRBV5-6
abundance: .
j_gene: TRBJ2-4
d_gene: TRBD2

CDR3aa: CASSYRGDDTDTQYF
CDR3nt: TGTGCCAGCAGTTACAGGGGCGACGACACAGATACGCAGTATTTT
v_gene: TRBV6-2/TRBV6-3
abundance: .
j_gene: TRBJ2-3
d_gene: .

CDR3aa: CASSQDWRRDSAADTQYF
CDR3nt: TGTGCCAGCAGCCAAGATTGGCGCCGGGACTCGGCGGCAGATACGCAGTATTTT
v_gene: TRBV4-2
abundance: .
j_gene: TRBJ2-3
d_gene: .